These T cell receptor beta chains were read from a single sample in a study of OX40 agonist ivuxolimab in advanced cancers. TCRdb keeps only in-frame clones here, not all; method: immunoSEQ multiplex PCR. The table includes some 70,000 clones, roughly 87% detected once. The source material was CD4+ or CD8+ T cells sorted from blood, sampled in a trial of the OX40 agonist ivuxolimab. Source of these receptors: an adult with an advanced solid tumor such as melanoma, head and neck, liver or kidney cancer. The CDR3 runs from the conserved cysteine through the conserved F or W. The order of the fields is J gene, clone size, D gene, V gene, CDR3 protein, CDR3 DNA. A D gene is named only where the DNA matches it firmly. Clone size is not always given. Where it is, it says once, few, many or a class for expanded clones.

J: TRBJ1-2
size: once
D: -
V: TRBV7-9
CDR3: CASSLEGTYGYTF
DNA: TGTGCCAGCAGCTTAGAGGGCACCTATGGCTACACCTTC

J: TRBJ2-1
size: -
D: TRBD2
V: TRBV18
CDR3: CASSPPSRTSGGVQFF
DNA: TGTGCCAGCTCACCACCTTCCCGGACTAGCGGGGGAGTGCAGTTCTTC

J: TRBJ1-4
size: -
D: -
V: TRBV7-2
CDR3: CASSLEQNEKLFF
DNA: TGTGCCAGCAGCTTAGAGCAGAATGAAAAACTGTTTTTT

J: TRBJ1-1
size: -
D: TRBD1
V: TRBV6-1
CDR3: CASSEIGGTGNTEAFF
DNA: TGTGCCAGCAGTGAAATCGGAGGGACAGGGAACACTGAAGCTTTCTTT

J: TRBJ2-2
size: -
D: -
V: TRBV5-1
CDR3: CASSLDGTSNTGELFF
DNA: TGCGCCAGCAGCTTGGATGGGACTTCGAACACCGGGGAGCTGTTTTTT

J: TRBJ2-3
size: -
D: -
V: TRBV14
CDR3: CASSQQASGDTQYF
DNA: TGTGCCAGCAGCCAACAGGCGAGCGGGGATACGCAGTATTTT

J: TRBJ1-2
size: -
D: -
V: TRBV6-1
CDR3: CASSPQVYGYTF
DNA: TGTGCCAGCAGCCCCCAGGTGTATGGCTACACCTTC

J: TRBJ1-1
size: -
D: TRBD1
V: TRBV7-2
CDR3: CASSPRVQGFTEAFF
DNA: TGTGCCAGCAGCCCAAGAGTACAGGGGTTCACTGAAGCTTTCTTT

J: TRBJ1-1
size: once
D: -
V: TRBV30
CDR3: CAWSEKGGLNTEAFF
DNA: TGTGCCTGGAGTGAAAAAGGGGGATTGAACACTGAAGCTTTCTTT

J: TRBJ1-6
size: -
D: -
V: TRBV2
CDR3: CASRAQNSPLHF
DNA: TGTGCCAGCAGGGCCCAAAATTCACCCCTCCACTTT

J: TRBJ1-2
size: once
D: TRBD1
V: TRBV10-3
CDR3: CAISEFDRGAGYTF
DNA: TGTGCCATCAGTGAGTTCGACAGGGGAGCTGGCTACACCTTC

J: TRBJ1-3
size: -
D: -
V: TRBV10-3
CDR3: CAISAVSSGNTIYF
DNA: TGTGCCATCAGTGCGGTCAGCTCTGGAAACACCATATATTTT

J: TRBJ2-7
size: -
D: TRBD2
V: TRBV27
CDR3: CASSSRTSGAGNEQYF
DNA: TGTGCCAGCAGTTCAAGGACTAGCGGGGCTGGGAACGAGCAGTACTTC

J: TRBJ1-2
size: few
D: -
V: TRBV5-1
CDR3: CASSPDSYGYTF
DNA: TGCGCCAGCAGCCCGGACAGCTATGGCTACACCTTC

J: TRBJ2-2
size: -
D: -
V: TRBV6-5
CDR3: CASRLTANTGELFF
DNA: TGTGCCAGCAGACTAACCGCGAACACCGGGGAGCTGTTTTTT

J: TRBJ2-4
size: -
D: -
V: TRBV30
CDR3: CAWSPRTVLAKNIQYF
DNA: TGTGCCTGGAGTCCCCGGACAGTACTAGCCAAAAACATTCAGTACTTC

J: TRBJ2-1
size: -
D: TRBD2
V: TRBV6-5
CDR3: CASSDRGGRNEQFF
DNA: TGTGCCAGCAGCGACCGGGGGGGACGCAATGAGCAGTTCTTC

J: TRBJ2-1
size: -
D: TRBD2
V: TRBV30
CDR3: CAWSPGTSGGGEQFF
DNA: TGTGCCTGGAGCCCCGGGACTAGCGGGGGTGGTGAGCAGTTCTTC

J: TRBJ1-5
size: -
D: TRBD1
V: TRBV5-1
CDR3: CASSPGLRQGGNQPQHF
DNA: TGCGCCAGCAGCCCGGGCTTAAGACAGGGTGGGAATCAGCCCCAGCATTTT

J: TRBJ2-7
size: -
D: -
V: TRBV11-2
CDR3: CASSFSQLSSYEQYF
DNA: TGTGCCAGCAGCTTTAGCCAGTTAAGCTCCTACGAGCAGTACTTC

J: TRBJ1-6
size: -
D: TRBD1
V: TRBV18
CDR3: CASKDREDNSPLHF
DNA: TGTGCCAGTAAGGACAGGGAGGATAATTCACCCCTCCACTTT

J: TRBJ2-3
size: -
D: TRBD2
V: TRBV4-2
CDR3: CASSQEGSGGTDTQYF
DNA: TGTGCCAGCAGCCAAGAAGGAAGCGGGGGTACAGATACGCAGTATTTT

J: TRBJ2-5
size: -
D: -
V: TRBV30
CDR3: CAWSVLATQETQYF
DNA: TGTGCCTGGAGTGTTCTCGCAACCCAAGAGACCCAGTACTTC

J: TRBJ1-5
size: -
D: TRBD1
V: TRBV19
CDR3: CASSPRDRLNQPQHF
DNA: TGTGCCAGTAGTCCGAGGGACAGGTTAAATCAGCCCCAGCATTTT

J: TRBJ2-3
size: -
D: -
V: TRBV7-9
CDR3: CASSLNTGRWPDTQYF
DNA: TGTGCCAGCAGCTTAAATACAGGGAGGTGGCCAGATACGCAGTATTTT

J: TRBJ2-3
size: once
D: -
V: TRBV2
CDR3: CASSGWVKDTQYF
DNA: TGTGCCAGCAGTGGGTGGGTCAAAGATACGCAGTATTTT

J: TRBJ2-3
size: -
D: -
V: TRBV7-9
CDR3: CASSLGDFTDTQYF
DNA: TGTGCCAGCAGCTTAGGTGATTTCACAGATACGCAGTATTTT

J: TRBJ2-1
size: once
D: TRBD2
V: TRBV4-1
CDR3: CASSHPGGLAGSSYNEQFF
DNA: TGCGCCAGCAGCCACCCCGGGGGTTTAGCGGGGAGCTCCTACAATGAGCAGTTCTTC

J: TRBJ2-7
size: -
D: -
V: TRBV7-2
CDR3: CASSLAQGGPEQYF
DNA: TGTGCCAGCAGCTTAGCACAGGGAGGCCCCGAGCAGTACTTC

J: TRBJ2-4
size: -
D: TRBD1
V: TRBV30
CDR3: CAWSVIGSGTGVGNIQYF
DNA: TGTGCCTGGAGTGTAATAGGTTCGGGGACAGGAGTTGGGAACATTCAGTACTTC